Described below is a single T cell receptor (beta chain) sequence and its context. This clonotype was recorded many times. The antigen it recognizes is unknown. No much larger clonotype is one base removed from it; base qualities were not supplied. Hyperthyroidism patients were newly diagnosed, had a disease duration of under 2 months, and were aged 18 to 65 years. Any patient with an uncontrolled infection, another autoimmune disease, pregnancy or lactation was excluded. Clinical symptoms, serum thyroxine and TRAb, thyroid ultrasound, and orbital computed tomography formed the basis for the diagnoses. Blood from progressor patients was drawn when they were first diagnosed with hyperthyroidism, before any ophthalmopathy symptoms appeared. Ficoll-Paque density gradient centrifugation was used to isolate PBMCs from around 10 ml of fresh peripheral blood. Progressor patients were initially diagnosed with Graves' hyperthyroidism and developed ophthalmopathy during follow-up. Total RNA was extracted with Trizol reagent, and quality was checked on an Agilent 2100 Bioanalyzer.

Looking up the germline V gene (reference sequence) yields CDR1 PRHDT and CDR2 FYEKMQ. V has 5 bases trimmed and J has 5 bases trimmed; junction bases matching no gene number 9. Inclusive of the bounding cysteine and phenylalanine, the CDR3 is 14 residues long. Of all the DNA, just the CDR3 is kept, 42 bases in frame from base 1. This record belongs to a study of T cells in Graves' hyperthyroidism and ophthalmopathy (dated by TCRdb to the late 2010s). Describing the broader study: Peripheral blood samples were taken at initial diagnosis, before any treatment was given. TCR V-J signatures able to tell the groups apart were searched for in a discovery cohort of 90 to 100 patients, of whom 43 had Graves' ophthalmopathy and 55 to 65 had stable Graves' hyperthyroidism. Thyroid tissue and blood T-cell repertoires from six Graves' hyperthyroidism patients were also compared in the study. After sampling, hyperthyroidism patients received methimazole starting at 30 mg daily, and ophthalmopathy patients received high-dose intravenous methylprednisolone. The 100 discovery patients were divided at random into training and test sets in a 7:3 ratio. An independent validation cohort of 18 to 20 hyperthyroidism patients and about 16 patients who later progressed to ophthalmopathy tested prospective prediction of ophthalmopathy. The paper reports TCR Vbeta CDR3 sequencing of some 140 peripheral blood samples: 43 ophthalmopathy, fewer than 80 hyperthyroidism and roughly 17 progressor patients. The paper's findings and limits, for the study overall: No statistical method was used to set the sample size in advance, and investigators knew the group allocation. In validation, progression to ophthalmopathy was predicted by the model with 65% to 71% sensitivity and 72.22% specificity, a median of approximately 7.1 months before onset. Most expanded thyroid clonotypes (frequency above 0.001) were also detected in blood, suggesting blood repertoires may reflect thyroid immune responses. A 13 V-J signature model separated ophthalmopathy from stable hyperthyroidism, with approximately 87% sensitivity and around 84% specificity in cross-validation and 80%/75% in testing.

TCR beta CDR3 regions were amplified from RNA transcripts. A first-round RT-PCR of the TCR CDR3 used the HTBI primer set with the Qiagen OneStep RT-PCR kit. Libraries were constructed in a second round of multiplex PCR, after which size selection and purification were performed. The libraries were sequenced on an Illumina HiSeq2000 using paired-end 100 bp reads. The paper's data handling went like this. Raw data were processed with SOAPnuke, discarding reads with adapters, uncalled bases, mean Phred below 15, or no exact constant-primer or identifier match. High-quality paired reads were merged with COPE v1.2.5, and unique nucleotide sequences were defined as clonotypes. Clonotypes were aligned to IMGT TRBV, TRBD and TRBJ reference segments using MiTCR v1.1. The analysis included only V-J combinations with a frequency above 0.0001, which together covered 99% to 99.2% of the repertoires. The TCS score was defined as the ratio of F50 (clonal expansion) to E x V (chaos), calculated using BLOSUM62-based TCRdist between CDR3 peptides within each V-J. Welch's t-statistics and random forest reduced just over 500 V-J features to 10 to 15, which were used in a naive Bayes classifier (R e1071). TCRdb reprocessing: public reads trimmed at Q25 with fastp, clones called with MiXCR, in-frame beta chains kept. Every distinct CDR3 protein forms one entry, paired with its most common genes and DNA. It is TCRdb's table, rather than the study itself, that gives the V and J calls and clone size. Present in this sample are about 360,000 distinct CDR3 sequences, 15% to 17% of which were seen just once. The ten largest clones capture around a quarter of the sample.

The receptor comes from a woman aged 18-29 years with Graves' hyperthyroidism that later progressed to Graves' ophthalmopathy. Material for sequencing was blood. The chain joins TRBV13 to TRBJ2-7; 7 bases in between match TRBD2. The CDR3 has the sequence CASSLGLVGNEQYF. DNA sequence: TGTGCCAGCAGCCTCGGACTAGTTGGGAACGAGCAGTACTTC.